These 9 T cell receptor beta chains share one sample of origin, sequenced in a study of T cell responses to AZD1222 COVID-19 vaccine. Profiled with immunoSEQ multiplex PCR; TCRdb holds only in-frame clones, not every one. The profile shows nearly 90,000 clones, 88% of them singletons. The sequenced sample was peripheral blood, obtained on day 0 of AZD1222 vaccination. The receptors were gathered from an adult in good health.

The genes are TRBV9 and TRBJ2-2; tentative D call: TRBD2 (6 bases). V lost 3 bases to trimming and J lost 5 bases, with 14 bases between them. Germline V gene lookup returns CDR1 SGDLS and CDR2 YYNGEE. The length of the CDR3 is 15 residues. CDR3 protein: CASSANAGPTGELFF. The DNA of the CDR3 is TGTGCCAGCAGCGCCAACGCGGGGCCGACCGGGGAGCTGTTTTTT.

This sequence joins TRBV4-2 and TRBJ2-1; 12 bases line up with TRBD2. The V gene end was trimmed by 0 bases and the J gene end by 6 bases; junction bases not matched to a gene: 3. The CDR3 extends over 16 amino acids. Germline-derived CDR1 and CDR2 are LGHNA and YNFKEQ. In nucleotides, the CDR3 is TGTGCCAGCAGCCAAGAGGCTAGCGGGAGGGTCAATGAGCAGTTCTTC. Translation: CASSQEASGRVNEQFF.

The V call is TRBV27, the J call TRBJ2-7; 11 bases match TRBD2. The germline V gene has CDR1 MNHEY and CDR2 SMNVEV (reference sequence). V trimming: 5 bases; J trimming: 4 bases; junction bases outside the gene matches: 7. The CDR3 has 15 residues. The CDR3 sequence is CASSLGTSGEYEQYF. CDR3 bases: TGTGCCAGCAGTCTGGGGACTAGCGGAGAATACGAGCAGTACTTC.

The V gene is TRBV24-1, the J gene TRBJ2-5; D might be TRBD2 (7 bases). The V end was cut by 7 bases, the J end by 4 bases, with 21 bases between. Germline CDR1 reads KGHDR; CDR2 reads SFDVKD. CDR3 length equals 16 residues. DNA for the CDR3: TGTGCCACCAGCCGGGGAGGGGGGACACAGGGAGAGACCCAGTACTTC. Amino acid sequence: CATSRGGGTQGETQYF.

The chain is built from TRBV28 and TRBJ2-7; perhaps TRBD2 as D (6 bases). The CDR3 totals 14 residues. Germline CDR1 and CDR2: MDHEN and SYDVKM. With 6 bases removed from V and 4 bases from J, the gap between germline ends came to 16 bases. DNA of the CDR3: TGTGCCAGCAGCCTCCGGGACTTGCCTTACGAGCAGTACTTC. Protein: CASSLRDLPYEQYF.

V usage is TRBV14 and J usage is TRBJ2-1, with 8 bases that match TRBD1. In germline, CDR1 is SGHDN, CDR2 FVKESK. V shed 2 bases and J 3 bases; nucleotides not matched to a gene: 6. CDR3 length: 16 residues. The DNA for the CDR3 is TGTGCCAGCAGCCAAATCGGACAGGGCTACTACAATGAGCAGTTCTTC. Protein: CASSQIGQGYYNEQFF.

V usage is TRBV6-2 or TRBV6-3 and J usage is TRBJ2-4, with TRBD2 matching 9 bases. The CDR3 loop spans 17 amino acids. The V gene's germline CDR1 is MNHEY and CDR2 SVGEGT. V lost 3 bases to trimming and J lost 0 bases; unmatched junction nucleotides: 6. This chain's CDR3 is CASSYLREGLAKNIQYF. The CDR3 DNA reads as TGTGCCAGCAGTTATCTGCGGGAGGGACTAGCCAAAAACATTCAGTACTTC.

This chain links TRBV18 with TRBJ1-1, with D perhaps matching TRBD1 (6 bases). Between the trimmed V and J ends, which lost 2 bases and 1 base, there was a span of 11 bases. This CDR3 is 15 amino acids long. Germline CDR1 KGHSH, CDR2 LQKENI. In DNA, the CDR3 is TGTGCCAGCTCACCAGTCGGGACAACGAACACTGAAGCTTTCTTT. This codes for CASSPVGTTNTEAFF. Full variable domain (missing parts from reference TRBV18 and TRBJ1-1): NAGVMQNPRHLVRRRGQEARLRCSPMKGHSHVYWYRQLPEEGLKFMVYLQKENIIDESGMPKERFSAEFPKEGPSILRIQQVVRGDSAAYFCASSPVGTTNTEAFFGQGTRLTVV.

The chain carries TRBV7-9 and TRBJ1-1; TRBD1 agrees at 11 bases. V lost 6 bases and J lost 1; bases outside the gene matches: 13. There are 18 residues in the CDR3. Germline V gene lookup returns CDR1 SEHNR and CDR2 FQNEAQ (reference sequence). As DNA, the CDR3 is TGTGCCAGCAGGGACAGGGGGCCTCAAGGGGGATCGAACACTGAAGCTTTCTTT. This encodes CASRDRGPQGGSNTEAFF.